What follows describes a single T cell receptor beta chain. The record originates from a study of blood T cell repertoires in COVID-19. The overall study: The United States, Italy and Spain supplied acute and convalescent COVID-19 samples. Sources were T cells, B-cell-depleted T cells, or PBMCs; the material itself was cDNA or gDNA.

The CDR3 covers 15 residues. Germline V gives CDR1 ENHRY, CDR2 SYGVKD. J gave up 8 bases and V 2 bases, and 5 bases lay outside the gene matches. Data came from immunoSEQ multiplex PCR; TCRdb stores just in-frame clones and leaves some out. The sample includes roughly 250,000 clones, more than 75% seen only once; the top ten take approximately 13%. The rearrangement joins TRBV10-3 to TRBJ1-4; 10 bases fit TRBD1. This TCR derives from a woman aged 60 to 75 with active or convalescent COVID-19. Sequencing used peripheral blood. CDR3 coding DNA: TGTGCCATCAGTGAGAGACAGGGGGCTTGGGAAAAACTGTTTTTT. Protein sequence: CAISERQGAWEKLFF.